This T cell receptor beta chain was recovered during a study of T-cell reconstitution after alpha-beta-depleted transplantation in children (dated by TCRdb to 2016 to 2017). With respect to the entire study: Using TCR repertoire profiling, the study followed T-cell immune reconstitution in a quantitative way in children after TCRalphabeta/CD19-depleted allogeneic hematopoietic cell transplantation.

Libraries were built with PCR. The sequencer listed for this sample is Illumina HiSeq 2500. TCR libraries were prepared with molecular barcoding, using unique molecular identifiers to normalize TCRbeta repertoire quantification. TCRdb reanalyzed the raw reads on its own, using fastp at Q25 for trimming and MiXCR for clone calling, and kept in-frame beta chains. Identical CDR3 protein sequences are pooled into one entry, listed with their most common genes and DNA. The table for this sample lists about 690,000 distinct CDR3 sequences; 15% to 20% of them were counted only once. Jointly, the top ten make up about 1.1% of the sample. Of note for this clonotype: What antigen it recognizes has not been identified. Qualities for individual bases were not recorded, and no much larger clone is one base off.

From the cysteine through the phenylalanine, the CDR3 covers 15 amino acids. Of the read, only the CDR3 DNA is kept; its 45 bases are in frame from base 1. Trimming takes 2 bases from V and 5 bases from J, and the germline ends sit 14 bases apart. Reading the germline V gene gives CDR1 KGHDR and CDR2 SFDVKD. This sample comprised PBMCs from the stem cell graft donor, obtained from the stem cell graft. The TCR was taken from a human donor who donated a stem cell graft to a child with acute myeloid leukemia. This chain is built from TRBV24-1 and TRBJ2-5; a tentative D match to TRBD1 spans 6 bases. The CDR3: CATSDYREGVETQYF. The nucleotide sequence reads as follows: TGTGCCACCAGTGATTACAGGGAAGGTGTGGAGACCCAGTACTTC.